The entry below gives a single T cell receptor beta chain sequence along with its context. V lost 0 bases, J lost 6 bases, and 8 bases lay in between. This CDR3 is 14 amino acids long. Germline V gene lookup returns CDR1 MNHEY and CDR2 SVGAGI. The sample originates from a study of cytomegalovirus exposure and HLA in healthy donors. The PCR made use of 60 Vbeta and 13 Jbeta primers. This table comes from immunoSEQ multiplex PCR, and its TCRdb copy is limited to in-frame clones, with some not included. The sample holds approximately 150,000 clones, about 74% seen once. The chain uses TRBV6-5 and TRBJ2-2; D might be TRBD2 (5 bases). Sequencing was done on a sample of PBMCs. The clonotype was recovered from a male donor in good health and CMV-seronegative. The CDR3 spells CASSYSRESGELFF. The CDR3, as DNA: TGTGCCAGCAGTTACTCGAGGGAGTCCGGGGAGCTGTTTTTT.